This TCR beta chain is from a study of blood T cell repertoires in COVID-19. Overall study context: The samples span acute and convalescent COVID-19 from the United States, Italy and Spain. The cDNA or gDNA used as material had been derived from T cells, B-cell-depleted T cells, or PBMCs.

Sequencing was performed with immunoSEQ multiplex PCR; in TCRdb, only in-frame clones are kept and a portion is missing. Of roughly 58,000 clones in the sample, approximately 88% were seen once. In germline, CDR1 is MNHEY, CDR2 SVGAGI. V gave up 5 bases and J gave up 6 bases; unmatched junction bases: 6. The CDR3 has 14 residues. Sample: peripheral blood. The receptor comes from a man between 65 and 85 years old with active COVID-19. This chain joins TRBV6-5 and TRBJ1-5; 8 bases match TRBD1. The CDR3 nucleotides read TGTGCCAGCAGTCCCAGGGGGCGCGGTCAGCCCCAGCATTTT. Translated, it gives CASSPRGRGQPQHF.